The 27 T cell receptor beta chains below were found in one sample sequenced in a study of monozygotic twins with inflammatory bowel disease. TCRdb reprocessed the 5' RACE reads and reports one entry per CDR3 protein, with no DNA. The record lists 140,000 to 150,000 distinct CDR3 sequences, of which the ten most abundant hold 0.95% to 1.5%. The sequencing sample was made of blood. All receptors come from a human donor with ulcerative colitis or Crohn's disease, or a healthy co-twin of an affected twin (not recorded which).

The chain carries TRBV6-1 and TRBJ2-7; TCRdb lists TRBD1, though no DNA is available to test this call. CDR1 and CDR2 (germline): MNHNS, SASEGT. The CDR3 totals 16 residues. CDR3 region: CASSEGSGTSYYEQYF.

This chain uses TRBV20-1 with TRBJ2-7. CDR1 and CDR2 from the germline V gene are DFQATT and SNEGSKA (reference sequence). The CDR3 loop spans 12 amino acids. The CDR3 loop is CSASYTIYEQYF.

The genes are TRBV5-5 and TRBJ2-1; as DNA is missing, the TRBD2 call by TCRdb cannot be tested. The CDR3 is made up of 14 amino acids. Per the germline V gene, CDR1 is SGHKS and CDR2 is YYEKEE (reference sequence). This chain's CDR3 is CASLLAGDRNEQFF. The entire variable domain, with the rest obtained from reference TRBV5-5 and TRBJ2-1, is as follows: DAGVTQSPTHLIKTRGQQVTLRCSPISGHKSVSWYQQVLGQGPQFIFQYYEKEERGRGNFPDRFSARQFPNYSSELNVNALLLGDSALYLCASLLAGDRNEQFFGPGTRLTVL.

This CDR3 reads CASSPLLAGEYNEQFF. The gene calls are TRBV18 and TRBJ2-1; no DNA is available, so the TRBD2 call from TCRdb remains unchecked. Germline CDR1 is KGHSH and CDR2 is LQKENI. The CDR3 covers 16 residues. Variable domain in full (rest from reference TRBV18 and TRBJ2-1): NAGVMQNPRHLVRRRGQEARLRCSPMKGHSHVYWYRQLPEEGLKFMVYLQKENIIDESGMPKERFSAEFPKEGPSILRIQQVVRGDSAAYFCASSPLLAGEYNEQFFGPGTRLTVL.

This rearrangement joins TRBV7-2 to TRBJ1-3. The V gene's germline CDR1 is SGHTA and CDR2 FQGNSA. This CDR3 spans 13 amino acids. CDR3: CASGSVPGNTIYF.

This chain joins TRBV12-3 or TRBV12-4 and TRBJ1-4. This CDR3 region has 12 residues. The CDR3 reads CASARHNEKLFF.

CDR3: CSVEDPAGGPDTQYF. This chain links TRBV29-1 with TRBJ2-3; TCRdb outputs TRBD1, but without DNA this stays unchecked. CDR3 length: 15 residues. The germline CDR1 and CDR2 sequences are SQVTM and ANQGSEA.

The V call is TRBV6-1, the J call TRBJ2-5. Germline V CDR1 and CDR2: MNHNS, SASEGT. This CDR3 contains 14 residues. CDR3 region: CASSPTGRGETQYF.

The chain uses TRBV5-6 and TRBJ2-5; TCRdb returns TRBD2, unconfirmable since there is no DNA. The germline CDR1 and CDR2 sequences are SGHDT and YYEEEE. This CDR3 comprises 15 residues. CDR3 residues: CASSVLAGERETQYF.

The chain carries TRBV29-1 and TRBJ2-3; TCRdb outputs TRBD2, but without DNA this stays unchecked. The CDR3 is 12 residues long. CDR1 and CDR2 from the germline V gene are SQVTM and ANQGSEA. The CDR3 protein is CSVATGVDTQYF.

The genes are TRBV29-1 and TRBJ2-7; no DNA is available, so the TRBD2 call from TCRdb remains unchecked. CDR1 and CDR2 from the germline V gene are SQVTM and ANQGSEA. The CDR3 is 16 amino acids. The CDR3 protein is CSVELSTGSRSYEQYF.

This rearrangement joins TRBV24-1 to TRBJ1-5; as DNA is missing, the TRBD1 call by TCRdb cannot be tested. Germline CDR1 KGHDR, CDR2 SFDVKD. CDR3 length: 15 amino acids. This chain's CDR3 is CATSDAGTGDQPQHF.

The chain is built from TRBV20-1 and TRBJ1-1. This CDR3 spans 14 amino acids. Looked up from germline, CDR1 is DFQATT and CDR2 is SNEGSKA (reference sequence). Here the CDR3 reads CSARGAVGNFEAFF.

The chain combines TRBV5-1 with TRBJ2-1; TCRdb proposes TRBD1, but this gene call is untestable without DNA. Looked up from germline, CDR1 is SGHRS and CDR2 is YFSETQ. The length of the CDR3 is 15 residues. This CDR3 reads CASSSSGDSYNEQFF.

This chain connects TRBV12-3 or TRBV12-4 to TRBJ1-1; the TCRdb D gene call, TRBD1, has no DNA to confirm it. CDR3 length: 20 amino acids. CDR3 sequence: CASRHGLGGTGHLSDTEAFF.

The chain is built from TRBV7-3 and TRBJ2-1; lacking DNA, the TRBD2 call made by TCRdb goes unchecked. The germline V gene encodes CDR1 SGHTA and CDR2 FQGTGA. This CDR3 contains 15 residues. The CDR3 region is CASSFSGTSLVEQFF.

The chain links TRBV7-2 to TRBJ1-2; with no DNA, the TCRdb D assignment of TRBD1 cannot be verified. There are 13 residues in the CDR3. Germline loops: CDR1 SGHTA, CDR2 FQGNSA. This CDR3 reads CASSWAGSAGYTF.

V usage is TRBV2 and J usage is TRBJ2-1; without DNA, the TCRdb call of TRBD1 cannot be checked. The CDR3 length is 12 residues. The germline gives CDR1 SNHLY, CDR2 FYNNEI. The CDR3: CASRSDTGAQFF.

The chain has TRBV5-1 and TRBJ1-1. Germline values: CDR1 SGHRS, CDR2 YFSETQ. The CDR3 covers 13 residues. The CDR3 sequence is CASSSYSGTEAFF.

The V gene is TRBV11-2, the J gene TRBJ1-3; TCRdb's assignment of TRBD1 cannot be checked, as there is no DNA. Germline CDR1 SGHAT, CDR2 FQNNGV. CDR3 length equals 15 residues. CDR3 in amino acids: CASSLMGQTGNTIYF.

The V call is TRBV28, the J call TRBJ2-1. The V gene's germline CDR1 is MDHEN and CDR2 SYDVKM. The CDR3 sequence is 14 residues long. The CDR3 region is CASTSLGSYNEQFF. Complete variable domain (other parts from reference TRBV28 and TRBJ2-1): DVKVTQSSRYLVKRTGEKVFLECVQDMDHENMFWYRQDPGLGLRLIYFSYDVKMKEKGDIPEGYSVSREKKERFSLILESASTNQTSMYLCASTSLGSYNEQFFGPGTRLTVL.

The chain employs TRBV20-1 and TRBJ2-7. The germline gives CDR1 DFQATT, CDR2 SNEGSKA (reference sequence). This CDR3 is 13 amino acids long. CDR3 sequence reads: CSASWLQVHEQYF.

The chain has TRBV7-2 and TRBJ1-1; TCRdb reports TRBD1, a call that lacks DNA to check it against. Germline V gene data show CDR1 as SGHTA and CDR2 as FQGNSA. The CDR3 extends over 12 amino acids. The CDR3 reads CASSRDRVEAFF.

CDR3 protein: CASSYRDSDDSPYDEQFF. The chain carries TRBV5-1 and TRBJ2-1; the TCRdb D gene call, TRBD1, has no DNA to confirm it. CDR1 SGHRS and CDR2 YFSETQ come from the germline V gene. The CDR3 contains 18 residues.

The chain couples TRBV11-2 to TRBJ2-7; TCRdb gives TRBD1 as the D gene, but with no DNA this cannot be confirmed. CDR1 SGHAT and CDR2 FQNNGV come from the germline V gene. CDR3 length: 14 residues. Here the CDR3 reads CASSLSTGSYEQYF.

This CDR3 reads CASSPAGQPNSNQPQHF. The chain recombines TRBV18 with TRBJ1-5; the TCRdb D gene call, TRBD1, has no DNA to confirm it. From germline, CDR1 is KGHSH and CDR2 LQKENI. This CDR3 spans 17 amino acids.

The gene calls are TRBV11-2 and TRBJ2-7. CDR1 and CDR2 from the germline V gene are SGHAT and FQNNGV. CDR3 length: 15 residues. CDR3 region: CASSSTNRLTYEQYF.